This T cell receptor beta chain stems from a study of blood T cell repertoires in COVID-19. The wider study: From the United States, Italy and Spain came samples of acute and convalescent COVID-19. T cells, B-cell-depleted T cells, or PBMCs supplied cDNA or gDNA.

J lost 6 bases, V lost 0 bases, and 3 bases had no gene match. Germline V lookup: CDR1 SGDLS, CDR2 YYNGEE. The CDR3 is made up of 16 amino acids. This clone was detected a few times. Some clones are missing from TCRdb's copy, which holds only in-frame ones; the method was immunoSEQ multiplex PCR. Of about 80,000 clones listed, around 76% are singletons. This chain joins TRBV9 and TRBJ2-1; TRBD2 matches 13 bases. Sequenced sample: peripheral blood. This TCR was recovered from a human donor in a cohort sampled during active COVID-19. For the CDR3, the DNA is TGTGCCAGCAGCGTAGACAGGACTAGCGGGGGCAATGAGCAGTTCTTC. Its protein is CASSVDRTSGGNEQFF.